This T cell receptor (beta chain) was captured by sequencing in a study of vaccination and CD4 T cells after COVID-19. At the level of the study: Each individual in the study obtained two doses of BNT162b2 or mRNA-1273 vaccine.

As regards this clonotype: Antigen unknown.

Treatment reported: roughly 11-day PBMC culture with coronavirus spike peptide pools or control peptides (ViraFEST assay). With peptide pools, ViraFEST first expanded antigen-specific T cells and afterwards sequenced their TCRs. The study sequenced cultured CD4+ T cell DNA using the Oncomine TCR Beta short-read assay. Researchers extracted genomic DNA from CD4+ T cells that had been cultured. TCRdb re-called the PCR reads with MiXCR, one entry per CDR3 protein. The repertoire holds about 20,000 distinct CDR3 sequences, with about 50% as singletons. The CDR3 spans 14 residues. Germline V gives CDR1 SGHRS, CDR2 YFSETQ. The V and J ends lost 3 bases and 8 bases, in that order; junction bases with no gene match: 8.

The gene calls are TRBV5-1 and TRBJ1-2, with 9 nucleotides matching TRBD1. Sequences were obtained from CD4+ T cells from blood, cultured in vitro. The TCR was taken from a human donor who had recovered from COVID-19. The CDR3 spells CASSSWGQGDGYTF. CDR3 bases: TGCGCCAGCAGCTCCTGGGGACAGGGTGACGGCTACACCTTC.